This T cell receptor (beta chain) was identified during a study of technical replicates of blood from four donors. Clones were read by immunoSEQ multiplex PCR, and TCRdb kept only the in-frame ones, dropping some. The data show around 75,000 clones, about nine tenths seen once. CDR3 length: 16 residues. Germline CDR1 MNHEY, CDR2 SVGAGI. V shed 0 bases and J shed 2 bases, with 11 bases lying between them. The chain recombines TRBV6-5 with TRBJ1-3; tentative D call: TRBD1 (6 bases). The sequenced material came from T cells isolated from PBMCs. This sequence originates from a human donor in good health. The CDR3: CASSYSKKGAGNTIYF. CDR3 bases: TGTGCCAGCAGTTACTCGAAGAAGGGGGCTGGAAACACCATATATTTT.